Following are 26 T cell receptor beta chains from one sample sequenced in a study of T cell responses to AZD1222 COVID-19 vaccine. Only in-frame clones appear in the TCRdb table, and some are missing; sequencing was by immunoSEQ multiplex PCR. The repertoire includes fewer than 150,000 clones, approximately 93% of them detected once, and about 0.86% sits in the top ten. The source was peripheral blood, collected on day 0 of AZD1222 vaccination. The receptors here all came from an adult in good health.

The CDR3 is CASSVGRQGLPYGYTF. For the CDR3, the DNA is TGTGCCAGCAGTGTCGGACGACAGGGGCTGCCATATGGCTACACCTTC. The chain joins TRBV6-1 to TRBJ1-2; 8 nucleotides match TRBD1. V shed 4 bases and J 5 bases; nucleotides not matched to a gene: 12. The germline V gene has CDR1 MNHNS and CDR2 SASEGT. The CDR3 extends over 16 amino acids.

The CDR3 region has the DNA TGTGCCAGCACCTTTCGCTTCGGGGAGCTGTTTTTT. It codes for CASTFRFGELFF. This chain uses TRBV12-3 or TRBV12-4 with TRBJ2-2; D call uncertain. Trimming stripped 7 bases from V and 7 bases from J, with 10 bases between. CDR3 length: 12 residues.

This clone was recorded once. CDR3 DNA sequence: TGTGCCAGCAGCCAAGGAGGGAGCCCTAACTATGGCTACACCTTC. Translation gives CASSQGGSPNYGYTF. The genes are TRBV3-1 (or the pseudogene TRBV3-2) and TRBJ1-2; D gene unclear. Germline CDR1 and CDR2: LGHDT and YNNKEL (reference sequence). The CDR3 loop spans 15 amino acids. Trimming took off 1 base at V and 0 bases at J, with 9 bases between the two ends.

This CDR3 reads CASSNLFRGQGYTF. CDR3 nucleotide sequence: TGTGCCAGCAGTAACCTATTCAGGGGGCAGGGCTACACCTTC. V and J are TRBV6-5 and TRBJ1-2; 8 bases align to TRBD1. After removal of 5 bases from V and 8 bases from J, the junction contained 10 bases not matched to a gene. The CDR3 is 14 residues long. Germline values: CDR1 MNHEY, CDR2 SVGAGI.

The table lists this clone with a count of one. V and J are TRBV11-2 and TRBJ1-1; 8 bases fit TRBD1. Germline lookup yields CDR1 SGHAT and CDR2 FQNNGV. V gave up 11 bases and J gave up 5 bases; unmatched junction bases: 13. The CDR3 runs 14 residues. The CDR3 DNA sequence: TGTGCCTCTACTCTGGGCAGGGGGCGTACTGAAGCTTTCTTT. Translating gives CASTLGRGRTEAFF. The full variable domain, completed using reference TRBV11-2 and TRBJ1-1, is EAGVAQSPRYKIIEKRQSVAFWCNPISGHATLYWYQQILGQGPKLLIQFQNNGVVDDSQLPKDRFSAERLKGVDSTLKIQPAKLEDSAVYLCASTLGRGRTEAFFGQGTRLTVV.

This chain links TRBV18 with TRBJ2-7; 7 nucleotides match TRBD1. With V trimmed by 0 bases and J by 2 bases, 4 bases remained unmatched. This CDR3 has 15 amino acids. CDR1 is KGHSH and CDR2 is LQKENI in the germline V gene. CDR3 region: CASSPPGQSPYEQYF. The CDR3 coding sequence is TGTGCCAGCTCACCACCGGGACAGTCCCCCTACGAGCAGTACTTC.

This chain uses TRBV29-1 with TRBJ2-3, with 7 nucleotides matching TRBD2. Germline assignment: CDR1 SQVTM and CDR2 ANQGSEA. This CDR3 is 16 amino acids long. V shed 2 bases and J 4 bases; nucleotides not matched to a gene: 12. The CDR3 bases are TGCAGCGTTGAAAGGGGTGCGGGAGTCTGGGCAGATACGCAGTATTTT. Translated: CSVERGAGVWADTQYF.

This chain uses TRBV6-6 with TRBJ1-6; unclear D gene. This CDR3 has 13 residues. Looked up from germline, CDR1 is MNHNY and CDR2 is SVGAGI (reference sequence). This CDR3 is CASADERNSPLHF. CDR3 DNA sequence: TGTGCTTCAGCAGACGAGAGGAATTCACCCCTCCACTTT.

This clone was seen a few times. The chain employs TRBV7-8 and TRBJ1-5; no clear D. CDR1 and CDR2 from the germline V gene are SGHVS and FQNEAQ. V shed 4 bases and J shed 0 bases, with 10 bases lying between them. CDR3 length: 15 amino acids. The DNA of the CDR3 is TGTGCCAGCAGCTACCGAGGTCATAGCAATCAGCCCCAGCATTTT. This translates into CASSYRGHSNQPQHF.

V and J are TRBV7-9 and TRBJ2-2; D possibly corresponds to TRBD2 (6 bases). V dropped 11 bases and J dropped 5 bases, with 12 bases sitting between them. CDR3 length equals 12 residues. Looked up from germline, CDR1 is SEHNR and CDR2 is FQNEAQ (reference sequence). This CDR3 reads CAAPRGTGELFF. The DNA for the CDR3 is TGTGCCGCCCCTCGGGGGACCGGGGAGCTGTTTTTT.

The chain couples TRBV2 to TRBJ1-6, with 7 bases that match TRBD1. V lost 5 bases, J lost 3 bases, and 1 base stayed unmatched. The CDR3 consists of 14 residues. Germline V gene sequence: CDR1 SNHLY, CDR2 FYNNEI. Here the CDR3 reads CASSRTGYNSPLHF. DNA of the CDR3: TGTGCCAGCAGTCGGACAGGCTATAATTCACCCCTCCACTTT.

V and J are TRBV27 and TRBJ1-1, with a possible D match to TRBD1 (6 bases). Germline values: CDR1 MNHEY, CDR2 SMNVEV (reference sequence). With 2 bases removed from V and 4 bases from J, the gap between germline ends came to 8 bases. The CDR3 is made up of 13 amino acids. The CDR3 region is CASSLGGRTEAFF. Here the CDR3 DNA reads TGTGCCAGCAGTTTAGGGGGCCGCACTGAAGCTTTCTTT.

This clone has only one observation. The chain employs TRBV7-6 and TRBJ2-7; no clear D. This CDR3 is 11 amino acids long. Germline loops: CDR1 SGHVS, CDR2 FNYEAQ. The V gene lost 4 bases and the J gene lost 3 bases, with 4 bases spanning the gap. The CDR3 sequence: CASSWGYEQYF. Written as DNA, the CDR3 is TGTGCCAGCAGCTGGGGCTACGAGCAGTACTTC.

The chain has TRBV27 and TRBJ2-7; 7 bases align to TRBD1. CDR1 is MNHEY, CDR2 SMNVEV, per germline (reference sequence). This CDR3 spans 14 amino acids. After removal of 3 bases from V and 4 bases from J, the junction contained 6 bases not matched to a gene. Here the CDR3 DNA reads TGTGCCAGCAGTTTCGCCTTACAGGGGTACGAGCAGTACTTC. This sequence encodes CASSFALQGYEQYF.

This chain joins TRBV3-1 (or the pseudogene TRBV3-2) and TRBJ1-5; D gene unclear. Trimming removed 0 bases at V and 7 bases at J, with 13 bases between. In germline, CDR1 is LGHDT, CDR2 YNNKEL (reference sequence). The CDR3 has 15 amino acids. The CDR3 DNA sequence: TGTGCCAGCAGCCAAGATCAATGGGTGGGGCAGCCCCAGCATTTT. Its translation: CASSQDQWVGQPQHF.

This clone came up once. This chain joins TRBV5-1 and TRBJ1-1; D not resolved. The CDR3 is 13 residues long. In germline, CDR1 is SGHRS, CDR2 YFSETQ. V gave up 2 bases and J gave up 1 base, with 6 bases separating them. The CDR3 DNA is TGCGCCAGCAGCTTCGGAGGGAACACTGAAGCTTTCTTT. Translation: CASSFGGNTEAFF.

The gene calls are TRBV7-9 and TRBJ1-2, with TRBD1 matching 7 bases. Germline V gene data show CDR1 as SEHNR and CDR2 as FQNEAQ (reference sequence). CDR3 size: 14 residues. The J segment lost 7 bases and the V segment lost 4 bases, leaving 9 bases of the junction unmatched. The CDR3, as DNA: TGTGCCAGCAGCTATCCCGGGACAGTCTCTGGCTACACCTTC. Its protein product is CASSYPGTVSGYTF.

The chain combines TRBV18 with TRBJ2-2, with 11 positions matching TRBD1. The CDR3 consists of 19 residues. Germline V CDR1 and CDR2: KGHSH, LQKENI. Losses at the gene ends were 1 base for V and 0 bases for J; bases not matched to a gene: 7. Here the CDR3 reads CASSPRDRGTTSNTGELFF. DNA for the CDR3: TGTGCCAGCTCACCACGGGACAGGGGGACCACTTCGAACACCGGGGAGCTGTTTTTT. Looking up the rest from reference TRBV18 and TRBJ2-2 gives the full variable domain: NAGVMQNPRHLVRRRGQEARLRCSPMKGHSHVYWYRQLPEEGLKFMVYLQKENIIDESGMPKERFSAEFPKEGPSILRIQQVVRGDSAAYFCASSPRDRGTTSNTGELFFGEGSRLTVL.

The CDR3 region is CASSLGSSGKGTQYF. The CDR3 DNA reads TGTGCCAGCAGCTTAGGGTCTTCGGGCAAGGGTACGCAGTATTTT. The J gene is TRBJ2-3, the V gene TRBV13; the D is unclear. This CDR3 spans 15 amino acids. Looked up from germline, CDR1 is PRHDT and CDR2 is FYEKMQ (reference sequence). Trimming stripped 0 bases from V and 8 bases from J, with 15 bases between. Full variable domain (outside the CDR3, taken from reference TRBV13 and TRBJ2-3): AAGVIQSPRHLIKEKRETATLKCYPIPRHDTVYWYQQGPGQDPQFLISFYEKMQSDKGSIPDRFSAQQFSDYHSELNMSSLELGDSALYFCASSLGSSGKGTQYFGPGTRLTVL.

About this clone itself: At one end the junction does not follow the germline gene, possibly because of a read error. The CDR3 sequence: CASREGGIWYGYTF. The CDR3 nucleotides are TGTGCCAGCAGAGAAGGGGGTATTTGGTATGGCTACACCTTC. The rearrangement links TRBV6-1 to TRBJ1-2; TRBD1 might be the D (6 bases). CDR1 is MNHNS, CDR2 SASEGT, per germline. The CDR3 loop spans 14 amino acids.

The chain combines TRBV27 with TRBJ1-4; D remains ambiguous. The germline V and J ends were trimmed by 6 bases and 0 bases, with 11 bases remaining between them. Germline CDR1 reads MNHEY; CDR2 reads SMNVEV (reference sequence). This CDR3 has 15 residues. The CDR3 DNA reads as TGTGCCAGCAGAACGGCGACTGCAACTAATGAAAAACTGTTTTTT. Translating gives CASRTATATNEKLFF. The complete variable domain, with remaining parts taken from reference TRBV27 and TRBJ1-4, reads EAQVTQNPRYLITVTGKKLTVTCSQNMNHEYMSWYRQDPGLGLRQIYYSMNVEVTDKGDVPEGYKVSRKEKRNFPLILESPSPNQTSLYFCASRTATATNEKLFFGSGTQLSVL.

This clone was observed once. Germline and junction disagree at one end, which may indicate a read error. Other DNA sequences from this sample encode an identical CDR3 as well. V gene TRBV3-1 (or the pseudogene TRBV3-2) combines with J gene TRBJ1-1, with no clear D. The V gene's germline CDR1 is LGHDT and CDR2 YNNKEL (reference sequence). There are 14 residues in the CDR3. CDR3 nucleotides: TGCGCCAGCAGTCTTAGTGCAGAGAACACTGAAGCTTTCTTT. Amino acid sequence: CASSLSAENTEAFF.

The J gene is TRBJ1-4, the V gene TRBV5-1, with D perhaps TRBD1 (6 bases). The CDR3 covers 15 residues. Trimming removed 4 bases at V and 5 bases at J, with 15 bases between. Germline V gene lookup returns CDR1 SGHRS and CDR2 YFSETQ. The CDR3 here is CASSARGAPNEKLFF. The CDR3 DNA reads TGCGCCAGCAGCGCCAGGGGCGCCCCGAATGAAAAACTGTTTTTT.

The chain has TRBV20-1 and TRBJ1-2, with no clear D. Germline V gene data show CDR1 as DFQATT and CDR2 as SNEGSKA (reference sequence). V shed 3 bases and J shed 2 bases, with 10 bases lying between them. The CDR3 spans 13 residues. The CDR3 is CSASVLGNYGYTF. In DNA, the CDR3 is TGCAGTGCTAGTGTGTTAGGGAACTATGGCTACACCTTC.

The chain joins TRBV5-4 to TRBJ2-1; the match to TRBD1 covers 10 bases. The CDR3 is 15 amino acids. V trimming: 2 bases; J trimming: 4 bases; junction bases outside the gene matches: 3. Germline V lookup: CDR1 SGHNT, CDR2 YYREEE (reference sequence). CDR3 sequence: CASSLRTGGYNEQFF. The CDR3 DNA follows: TGTGCCAGCAGCTTAAGGACAGGGGGGTACAATGAGCAGTTCTTC.

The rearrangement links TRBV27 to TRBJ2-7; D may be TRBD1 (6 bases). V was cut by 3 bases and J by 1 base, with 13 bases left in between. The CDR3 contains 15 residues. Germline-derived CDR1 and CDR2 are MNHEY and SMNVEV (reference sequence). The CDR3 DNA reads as TGTGCCAGCAGTTTCTTCTCCGGACAGTCCTACGAGCAGTACTTC. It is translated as CASSFFSGQSYEQYF.